The entry that follows covers one TCR beta chain sequence. This clonotype was seen only a few times. This receptor's antigen is unknown. No much larger clone exists at a distance of one base, and base qualities are not known. At the junction V is shortened by 5 bases and J by 3 bases, with 14 bases in between. The CDR3 sequence holds 16 residues, the cysteine and phenylalanine included. Only the CDR3 region is kept as DNA, spanning 48 bases read in frame from base 1. Sequences SGHTA (CDR1) and FQGNSA (CDR2) are obtained from the germline V gene. Libraries were built with PCR. The sequencer was an Illumina HiSeq 2500. TCR libraries were prepared with molecular barcoding, using unique molecular identifiers to normalize TCRbeta repertoire quantification. TCRdb reprocessed the public reads (quality trimming at Q25 with fastp, clone calling with MiXCR) and kept in-frame beta chains. Duplicate CDR3 protein sequences are folded into a single record with the most common DNA and genes. Recorded for this sample are about 210,000 distinct CDR3 sequences; about 15% of them occurred a single time. Of the sample, about 45% is held by the ten largest clones.

The sample belongs to a study of T-cell reconstitution after alpha-beta-depleted transplantation in children (dated by TCRdb to about 2016). Background on the whole study: T-cell immune reconstitution after TCRalphabeta/CD19-depleted allogeneic hematopoietic cell transplantation in children was quantitatively tracked in the study by means of TCR repertoire profiling. The research as a whole found: About two months after transplant, the apparently early recovery of alphabetaT-cell counts reportedly depended on just several hundred clones that had expanded rapidly and came from non-depleted graft cells. Hyperexpanded clone frequencies declined over subsequent months; after one year, T-cell counts and TCRbeta diversity were mostly attributed to newly produced T cells. In some patients, the high TCRbeta diversity seen at day 60 was put down to recipient T cells and intrathymic progenitors that had survived conditioning.

This specimen's treatment or condition label, interpreted: allogeneic hematopoietic cell transplantation with graft depleted of TCRalphabeta T cells and CD19 B cells. TCRalphabeta/CD19-depleted allogeneic hematopoietic cell grafts were given to the transplant recipients, all of whom were children. Material: PBMCs, mostly from graft donor cells, obtained 360 days after TCRalphabeta/CD19-depleted stem cell transplant. In this chain, TRBV7-2 is recombined with TRBJ1-6; a tentative D call is TRBD1 (6 bases match). The sequence derives from a male patient between 2 and 9 years old who had a stem cell transplant for acute lymphoblastic leukemia, so the T cells may come from the graft donor. The DNA sequence reads TGTGCCAGCAGCACGCCGACAGGACTCTATAATTCACCCCTCCACTTT. Translated, it gives CASSTPTGLYNSPLHF.